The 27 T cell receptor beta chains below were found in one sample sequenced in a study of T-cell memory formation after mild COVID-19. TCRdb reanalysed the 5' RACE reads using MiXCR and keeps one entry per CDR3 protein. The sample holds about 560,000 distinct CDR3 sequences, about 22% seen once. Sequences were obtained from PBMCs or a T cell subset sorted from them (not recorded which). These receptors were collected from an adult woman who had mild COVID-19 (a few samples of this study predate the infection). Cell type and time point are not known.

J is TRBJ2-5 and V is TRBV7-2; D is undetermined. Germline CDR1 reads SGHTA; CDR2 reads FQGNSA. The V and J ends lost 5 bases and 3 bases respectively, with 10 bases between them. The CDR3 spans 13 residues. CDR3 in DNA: TGTGCCAGCAGCCTACAGCCTAAAGAGACCCAGTACTTC. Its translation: CASSLQPKETQYF.

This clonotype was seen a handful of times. The CDR3 protein is CSARLAGGNTGELFF. The CDR3 DNA reads TGCAGTGCCAGACTAGCGGGAGGAAACACCGGGGAGCTGTTTTTT. The V and J genes are TRBV20-1 and TRBJ2-2; 13 nucleotides line up with TRBD2. The CDR3 sequence is 15 residues long. Germline V gives CDR1 DFQATT, CDR2 SNEGSKA (reference sequence). Trimming at V came to 6 bases and at J to 2 bases, leaving 3 bases not matched to a gene.

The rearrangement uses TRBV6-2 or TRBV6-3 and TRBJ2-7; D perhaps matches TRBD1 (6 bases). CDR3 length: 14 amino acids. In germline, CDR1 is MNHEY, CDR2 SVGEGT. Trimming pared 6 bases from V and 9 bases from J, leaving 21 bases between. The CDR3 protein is CASSRWTEGLGQYF. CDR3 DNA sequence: TGTGCCAGCAGCCGGTGGACAGAGGGCTTGGGGCAGTACTTC.

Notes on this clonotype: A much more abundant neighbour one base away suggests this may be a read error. CDR3 sequence (DNA): TGTGCCAGCAGCTCCGCCCAGCAGTCCTACGAGCAGTACTTC. Its translation: CASSSAQQSYEQYF. The chain joins TRBV7-6 to TRBJ2-7; no clear D. The CDR3 contains 14 residues. With 4 bases removed from V and 1 base from J, the gap between germline ends came to 11 bases. The germline V gene has CDR1 SGHVS and CDR2 FNYEAQ.

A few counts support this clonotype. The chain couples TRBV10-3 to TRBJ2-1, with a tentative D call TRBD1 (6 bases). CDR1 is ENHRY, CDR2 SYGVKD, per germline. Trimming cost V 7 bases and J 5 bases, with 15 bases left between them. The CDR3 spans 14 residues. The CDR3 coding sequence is TGTGCCATCAAACCTGACGGACAGCACAATGAGCAGTTCTTC. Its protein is CAIKPDGQHNEQFF.

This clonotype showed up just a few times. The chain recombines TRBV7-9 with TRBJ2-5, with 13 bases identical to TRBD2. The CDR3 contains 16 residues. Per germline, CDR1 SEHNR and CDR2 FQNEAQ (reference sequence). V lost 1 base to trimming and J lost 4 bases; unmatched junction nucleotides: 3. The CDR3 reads CASSLEGTSGIETQYF. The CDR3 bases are TGTGCCAGCAGCTTAGAGGGGACTAGCGGGATAGAGACCCAGTACTTC.

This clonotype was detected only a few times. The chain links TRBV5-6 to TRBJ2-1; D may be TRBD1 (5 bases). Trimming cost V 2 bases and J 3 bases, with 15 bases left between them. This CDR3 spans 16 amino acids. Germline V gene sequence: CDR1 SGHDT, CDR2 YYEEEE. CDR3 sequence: CASSFWVAGIYNEQFF. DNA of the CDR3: TGTGCCAGCAGCTTCTGGGTCGCAGGGATCTACAATGAGCAGTTCTTC.

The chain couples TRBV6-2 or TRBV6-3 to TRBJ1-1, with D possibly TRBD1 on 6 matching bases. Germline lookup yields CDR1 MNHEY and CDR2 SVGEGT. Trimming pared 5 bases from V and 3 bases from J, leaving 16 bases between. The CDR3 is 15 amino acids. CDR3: CASSGTTGSYTEAFF. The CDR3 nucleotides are TGTGCCAGCAGTGGAACGACAGGATCCTACACTGAAGCTTTCTTT.

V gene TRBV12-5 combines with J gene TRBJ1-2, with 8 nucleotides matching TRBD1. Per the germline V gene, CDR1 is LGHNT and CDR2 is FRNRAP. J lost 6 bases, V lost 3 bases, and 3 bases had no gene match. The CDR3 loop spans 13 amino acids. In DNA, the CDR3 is TGTGCTAGTGGTTTAGGGACAGGAAATGGCTACACCTTC. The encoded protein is CASGLGTGNGYTF.

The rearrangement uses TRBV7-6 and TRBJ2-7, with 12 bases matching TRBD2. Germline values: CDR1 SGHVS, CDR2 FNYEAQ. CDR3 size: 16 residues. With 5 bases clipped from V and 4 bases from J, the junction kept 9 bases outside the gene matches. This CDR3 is CASSQKTSGGGYEQYF. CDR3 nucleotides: TGTGCCAGCAGCCAGAAGACTAGCGGGGGAGGTTACGAGCAGTACTTC.

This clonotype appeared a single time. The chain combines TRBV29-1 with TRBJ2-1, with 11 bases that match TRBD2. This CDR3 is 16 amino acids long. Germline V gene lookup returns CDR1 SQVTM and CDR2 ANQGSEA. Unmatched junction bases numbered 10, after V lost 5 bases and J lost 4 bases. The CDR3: CSVYGTSGTSYNEQFF. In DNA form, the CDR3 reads TGCAGCGTTTATGGGACTAGCGGTACTTCGTACAATGAGCAGTTCTTC.

The CDR3 region has the DNA TGTGCCAGCAGTTACGCCGGGACAGGGGTCGTTCAGAATAATTCACCCCTCCACTTT. Translating gives CASSYAGTGVVQNNSPLHF. The chain joins TRBV6-5 to TRBJ1-6, with 10 bases that match TRBD1. This CDR3 comprises 19 residues. Per the germline V gene, CDR1 is MNHEY and CDR2 is SVGAGI. V was clipped by 2 bases and J by 5 bases; unmatched bases: 12.

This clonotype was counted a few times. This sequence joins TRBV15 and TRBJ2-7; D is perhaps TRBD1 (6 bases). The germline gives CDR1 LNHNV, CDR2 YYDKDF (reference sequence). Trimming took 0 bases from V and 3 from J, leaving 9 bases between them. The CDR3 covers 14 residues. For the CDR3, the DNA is TGTGCCACCAGCAGAGATACAGGGAACTACGAGCAGTACTTC. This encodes CATSRDTGNYEQYF. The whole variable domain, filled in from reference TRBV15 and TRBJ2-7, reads DAMVIQNPRYQVTQFGKPVTLSCSQTLNHNVMYWYQQKSSQAPKLLFHYYDKDFNNEADTPDNFQSRRPNTSFCFLDIRSPGLGDTAMYLCATSRDTGNYEQYFGPGTRLTVT.

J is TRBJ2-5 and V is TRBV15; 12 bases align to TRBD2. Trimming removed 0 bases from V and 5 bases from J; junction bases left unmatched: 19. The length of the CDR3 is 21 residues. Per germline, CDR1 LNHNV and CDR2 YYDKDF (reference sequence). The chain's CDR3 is CATSRDGSRLAGEEAGETQYF. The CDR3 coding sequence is TGTGCCACCAGCAGAGATGGGTCAAGACTAGCGGGAGAGGAGGCAGGGGAGACCCAGTACTTC.

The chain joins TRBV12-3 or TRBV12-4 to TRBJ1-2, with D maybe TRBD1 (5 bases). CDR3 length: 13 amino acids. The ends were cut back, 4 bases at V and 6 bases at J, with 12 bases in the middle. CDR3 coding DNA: TGTGCCAGCAGTTGGATGTGGGGGGATGGCTACACCTTC. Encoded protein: CASSWMWGDGYTF.

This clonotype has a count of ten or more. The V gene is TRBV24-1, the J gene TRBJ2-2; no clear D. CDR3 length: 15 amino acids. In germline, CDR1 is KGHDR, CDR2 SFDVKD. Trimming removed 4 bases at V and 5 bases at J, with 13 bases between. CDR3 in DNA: TGTGCCACCAGTGAAGAAATCCCTAGGACCGGGGAGCTGTTTTTT. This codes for CATSEEIPRTGELFF.

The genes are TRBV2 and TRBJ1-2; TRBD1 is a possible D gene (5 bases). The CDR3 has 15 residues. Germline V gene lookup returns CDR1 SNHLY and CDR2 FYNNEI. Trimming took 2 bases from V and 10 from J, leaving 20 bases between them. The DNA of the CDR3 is TGTGCCAGCAGTGAATACTCTATGTCGGGGGATGACTACACCTTC. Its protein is CASSEYSMSGDDYTF.

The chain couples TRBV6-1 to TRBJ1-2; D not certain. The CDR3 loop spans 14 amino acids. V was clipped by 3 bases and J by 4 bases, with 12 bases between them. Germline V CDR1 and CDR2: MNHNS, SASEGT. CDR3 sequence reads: CASSDRGGLYGYTF. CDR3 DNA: TGTGCCAGCAGTGACCGGGGAGGCCTCTATGGCTACACCTTC.

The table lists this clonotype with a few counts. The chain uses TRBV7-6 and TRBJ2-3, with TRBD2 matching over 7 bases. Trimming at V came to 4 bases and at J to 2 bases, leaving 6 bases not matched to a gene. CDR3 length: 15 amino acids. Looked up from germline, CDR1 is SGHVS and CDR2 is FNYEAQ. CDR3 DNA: TGTGCCAGCAGCTCATATAGCGGGCCCACAGATACGCAGTATTTT. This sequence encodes CASSSYSGPTDTQYF.

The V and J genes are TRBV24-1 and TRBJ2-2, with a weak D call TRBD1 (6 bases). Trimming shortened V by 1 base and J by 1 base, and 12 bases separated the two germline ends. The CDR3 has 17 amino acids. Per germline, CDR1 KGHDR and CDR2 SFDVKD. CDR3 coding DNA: TGTGCCACCAGTGATTTACCAGGACAGCTGAACACCGGGGAGCTGTTTTTT. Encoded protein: CATSDLPGQLNTGELFF.

CDR3: CASSPAAADSGNTIYF. In DNA form, the CDR3 reads TGTGCCAGCAGCCCCGCAGCGGCGGACTCTGGAAACACCATATATTTT. V gene TRBV7-6 combines with J gene TRBJ1-3; no definite D call. The CDR3 spans 16 residues. CDR1 SGHVS and CDR2 FNYEAQ come from the germline V gene. The V gene lost 5 bases and the J gene lost 0 bases, with 14 bases spanning the gap.

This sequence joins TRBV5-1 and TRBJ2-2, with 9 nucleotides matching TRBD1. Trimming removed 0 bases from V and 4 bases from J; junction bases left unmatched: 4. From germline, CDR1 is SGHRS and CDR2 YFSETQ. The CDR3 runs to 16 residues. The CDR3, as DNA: TGCGCCAGCAGCTTGGACGGACAGGGGTTCACCGGGGAGCTGTTTTTT. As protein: CASSLDGQGFTGELFF.

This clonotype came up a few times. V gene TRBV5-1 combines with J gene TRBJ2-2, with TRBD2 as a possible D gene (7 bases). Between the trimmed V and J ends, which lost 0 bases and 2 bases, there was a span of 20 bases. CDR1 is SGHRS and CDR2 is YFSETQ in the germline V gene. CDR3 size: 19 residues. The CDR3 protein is CASSLVGGGSPKNTGELFF. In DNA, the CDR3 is TGCGCCAGCAGCTTGGTAGGCGGGGGCAGCCCGAAAAACACCGGGGAGCTGTTTTTT.

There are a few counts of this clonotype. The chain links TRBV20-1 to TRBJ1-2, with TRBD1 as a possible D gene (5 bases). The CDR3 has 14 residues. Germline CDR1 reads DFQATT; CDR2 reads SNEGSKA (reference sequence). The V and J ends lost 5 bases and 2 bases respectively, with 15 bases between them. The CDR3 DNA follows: TGCAGTGCTTCCCCACGCCAGGGCAACTATGGCTACACCTTC. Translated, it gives CSASPRQGNYGYTF.

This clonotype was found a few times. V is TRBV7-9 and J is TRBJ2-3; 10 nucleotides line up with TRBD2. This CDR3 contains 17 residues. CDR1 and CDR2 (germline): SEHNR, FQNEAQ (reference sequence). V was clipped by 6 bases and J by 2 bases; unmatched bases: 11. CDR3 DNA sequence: TGTGCCAGCAGTCCGACTAGCGGGTTACGCCTCACAGATACGCAGTATTTT. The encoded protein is CASSPTSGLRLTDTQYF.

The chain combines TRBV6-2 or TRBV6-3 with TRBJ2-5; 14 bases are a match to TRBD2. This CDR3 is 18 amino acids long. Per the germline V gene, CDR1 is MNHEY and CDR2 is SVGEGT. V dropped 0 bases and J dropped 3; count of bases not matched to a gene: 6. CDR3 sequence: CASSYSGTSGSLEETQYF. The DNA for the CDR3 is TGTGCCAGCAGTTACTCCGGGACTAGCGGGAGCCTGGAAGAGACCCAGTACTTC.

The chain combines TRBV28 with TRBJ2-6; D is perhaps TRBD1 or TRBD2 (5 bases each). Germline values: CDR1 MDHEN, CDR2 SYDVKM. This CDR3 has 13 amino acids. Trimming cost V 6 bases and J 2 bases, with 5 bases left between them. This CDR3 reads CASRGAGANVLTF. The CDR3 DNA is TGTGCCAGCAGGGGGGCTGGGGCCAACGTCCTGACTTTC.